This entry lists 24 T cell receptor beta chains sequenced from one sample in a study of blood T cell repertoires in COVID-19. Sequencing used immunoSEQ multiplex PCR; TCRdb keeps in-frame clones, though not all of them. Of roughly 190,000 clones listed, 65% to 85% were seen once; the top ten hold less than 3%. Sequenced sample: peripheral blood. These receptors all come from a human donor with acute or convalescent COVID-19. The donor label of this sample is uncertain.

This sequence joins TRBV30 and TRBJ1-5, with TRBD1 identical over 9 bases. Germline V gives CDR1 GTSNPN, CDR2 SVGIG (reference sequence). V was pared by 7 bases and J by 4 bases, with 11 bases of the junction left unmatched. This CDR3 region has 15 residues. For the CDR3, the DNA is TGTGCCTCCTCACGTGGAGGACAGGGGAATCAGCCCCAGCATTTT. Protein sequence: CASSRGGQGNQPQHF. Drawing the rest from reference TRBV30 and TRBJ1-5, the complete variable domain is SQTIHQWPATLVQPVGSPLSLECTVEGTSNPNLYWYRQAAGRGLQLLFYSVGIGQISSEVPQNLSASRPQDRQFILSSKKLLLSDSGFYLCASSRGGQGNQPQHFGDGTRLSIL.

The genes are TRBV3-1 (or the pseudogene TRBV3-2) and TRBJ2-7; D perhaps matches TRBD2 (5 bases). V shed 1 base and J shed 3 bases, with 13 bases lying between them. The CDR3 runs to 15 residues. Germline CDR1 is LGHDT and CDR2 is YNNKEL (reference sequence). CDR3 in amino acids: CASSQGTRGVYEQYF. The CDR3 DNA reads as TGTGCCAGCAGCCAAGGTACACGGGGAGTCTACGAGCAGTACTTC.

V gene TRBV11-2 combines with J gene TRBJ2-2, with 7 positions matching TRBD1. Germline V gene sequence: CDR1 SGHAT, CDR2 FQNNGV. Germline trimming cut 3 bases from V and 13 bases from J; bases unmatched to any gene: 11. This CDR3 spans 14 amino acids. The CDR3 DNA follows: TGTGCCAGCAGCTTCCCCTTCAGGGGGTGGGGGCTGTTTTTT. Translating it yields CASSFPFRGWGLFF.

This clone is a singleton in its sample. The chain links TRBV6-5 to TRBJ2-5; 9 nucleotides line up with TRBD2. This CDR3 spans 14 amino acids. Unmatched junction bases numbered 5, after V lost 5 bases and J lost 4 bases. Per the germline V gene, CDR1 is MNHEY and CDR2 is SVGAGI. The CDR3, as DNA: TGTGCCAGCAGTATCCTAGCGGGGAGAGAGACCCAGTACTTC. It translates to CASSILAGRETQYF.

The chain is built from TRBV19 and TRBJ1-1, with D perhaps TRBD1 (5 bases). The CDR3 is 15 amino acids. Germline assignment: CDR1 LNHDA and CDR2 SQIVND (reference sequence). V was clipped by 3 bases and J by 6 bases, with 17 bases between them. The CDR3 sequence is CASSMGRQLLAEAFF. In nucleotides, the CDR3 is TGTGCCAGTAGTATGGGGCGCCAGTTGCTAGCTGAAGCTTTCTTT.

The rearrangement uses TRBV5-6 and TRBJ1-1, with D maybe TRBD1 (5 bases). The CDR3 has 15 amino acids. V was trimmed by 0 bases and J by 1 base, leaving 10 bases between them. Per germline, CDR1 SGHDT and CDR2 YYEEEE. The CDR3 bases are TGTGCCAGCAGCTTGGGTGGGGGGAAGAACACTGAAGCTTTCTTT. It codes for CASSLGGGKNTEAFF.

This sequence joins TRBV3-1 (or the pseudogene TRBV3-2) and TRBJ2-7; TRBD1 aligns across 7 bases. Germline V gene data show CDR1 as LGHDT and CDR2 as YNNKEL (reference sequence). There are 15 residues in the CDR3. J was trimmed by 3 bases and V by 6 bases; bases with no gene match: 11. CDR3 DNA sequence: TGTGCCAGCAGTATCCGGGACAGAGGAAACTACGAGCAGTACTTC. It codes for CASSIRDRGNYEQYF.

The chain uses TRBV5-1 and TRBJ2-2; no firm D call. From germline, CDR1 is SGHRS and CDR2 YFSETQ. The CDR3 is 15 amino acids. V lost 1 base to trimming and J lost 1 base, with 8 bases between them. The CDR3: CASSLLGQNTGELFF. CDR3 in DNA: TGCGCCAGCAGCTTGCTTGGGCAGAACACCGGGGAGCTGTTTTTT.

The rearrangement uses TRBV18 and TRBJ2-2, with 12 bases aligning to TRBD2. Germline CDR1 is KGHSH and CDR2 is LQKENI. J was trimmed by 4 bases and V by 3 bases; bases with no gene match: 3. CDR3 length equals 16 residues. The CDR3 nucleotides read TGTGCCAGCTCACCGACTAGCGGGAGAAGCACCGGGGAGCTGTTTTTT. This encodes CASSPTSGRSTGELFF.

V and J are TRBV7-3 and TRBJ1-1; 8 bases agree with TRBD1. There are 15 residues in the CDR3. V shed 2 bases, J shed 8 bases, and the junction held 10 bases outside the gene matches. Germline V CDR1 and CDR2: SGHTA, FQGTGA. CDR3 nucleotides: TGTGCCAGCAGCTTAGACACCGGACAGGGTCGGGAAGCTTTCTTT. It translates to CASSLDTGQGREAFF.

The chain couples TRBV12-3 or TRBV12-4 to TRBJ2-7; D possibly corresponds to TRBD2 (7 bases). The CDR3 runs 13 residues. V was cut by 8 bases and J by 7 bases, with 18 bases left in between. For the CDR3, the DNA is TGTGCCAGCCTCGGATCCAGGGGAGGGGAGCAGTACTTC. This codes for CASLGSRGGEQYF.

This chain connects TRBV5-5 to TRBJ1-1; D remains ambiguous. The CDR3 runs to 13 residues. CDR1 and CDR2 (germline): SGHKS, YYEKEE (reference sequence). Trimming left V 1 base short and J 1 base short, with 5 bases between. The chain's CDR3 is CASSLMRNTEAFF. Written as DNA, the CDR3 is TGTGCCAGCAGCTTGATGAGGAACACTGAAGCTTTCTTT.

This clone was counted between two and nine times. The gene calls are TRBV6-5 and TRBJ2-7, with D unclear. Trimming took off 6 bases at V and 6 bases at J, with 12 bases between the two ends. CDR3 length: 12 residues. Germline lookup yields CDR1 MNHEY and CDR2 SVGAGI. DNA of the CDR3: TGTGCCAGCAGCGCGACACGGTCCGAGCAGTACTTC. Amino acids: CASSATRSEQYF.

The rearrangement joins TRBV7-2 to TRBJ2-1; 9 positions match TRBD2. The CDR3 has 17 amino acids. The germline V gene has CDR1 SGHTA and CDR2 FQGNSA. Trimming removed 1 base from V and 6 bases from J; junction bases left unmatched: 10. In DNA, the CDR3 is TGTGCCAGCAGCTTAGGGGCTAGCGGGAATCCCCCCAATGAGCAGTTCTTC. Its translation is CASSLGASGNPPNEQFF.

This clone came up a few times. The rearrangement links TRBV6-5 to TRBJ1-5, with 8 bases matching TRBD1. The V gene's germline CDR1 is MNHEY and CDR2 SVGAGI. V lost 0 bases, J lost 5 bases, and 3 bases stayed unmatched. The CDR3 contains 15 residues. Here the CDR3 reads CASSYSNRGDQPQHF. CDR3 DNA: TGTGCCAGCAGTTACTCGAACAGGGGGGATCAGCCCCAGCATTTT.

The V call is TRBV2, the J call TRBJ2-5, with D perhaps TRBD1 (6 bases). Germline V gene lookup returns CDR1 SNHLY and CDR2 FYNNEI. Trimming cost V 6 bases and J 2 bases, with 16 bases left between them. This CDR3 is built from 15 residues. CDR3 sequence: CASRLSGTRQETQYF. The CDR3 DNA sequence: TGTGCCAGCAGACTATCCGGGACAAGACAAGAGACCCAGTACTTC. The full variable domain, in which reference TRBV2 and TRBJ2-5 provide the parts outside the CDR3, is EPEVTQTPSHQVTQMGQEVILRCVPISNHLYFYWYRQILGQKVEFLVSFYNNEISEKSEIFDDQFSVERPDGSNFTLKIRSTKLEDSAMYFCASRLSGTRQETQYFGPGTRLLVL.

The rearrangement uses TRBV28 and TRBJ1-5; the D gene is possibly TRBD1 (6 bases). The V gene lost 2 bases and the J gene lost 7 bases, with 21 bases spanning the gap. CDR1 and CDR2 (germline): MDHEN, SYDVKM. The CDR3 runs 17 residues. CDR3 sequence (DNA): TGTGCCAGCAGTTTAACCCCGACAGGCCCCGGGGCCCAGCCCCAGCATTTT. This translates into CASSLTPTGPGAQPQHF.

This chain connects TRBV4-1 to TRBJ2-3; no clear D gene. There are 15 residues in the CDR3. V dropped 2 bases and J dropped 0 bases, with 9 bases sitting between them. Germline-derived CDR1 and CDR2 are MGHRA and YSYEKL. This CDR3 is CASSQYYSSTDTQYF. Written as DNA, the CDR3 is TGCGCCAGCAGCCAATATTACTCTAGCACAGATACGCAGTATTTT.

This chain uses TRBV21-1 with TRBJ2-1; the table gives TRBD1 as D, unverified against the DNA. TRBV21-1 is a known pseudogene. This CDR3 is built from 19 residues. CDR3 residues: CASSKSWDLRDRTYNEQFF. In nucleotides, the CDR3 is TGTGCCAGCAGCAAAAGCTGGGACCTCCGGGACAGAACCTACAATGAGCAGTTCTTC.

J is TRBJ1-5 and V is TRBV18; D is possibly TRBD1 (5 bases). The CDR3 covers 14 residues. The V gene lost 3 bases and the J gene lost 3 bases, with 9 bases spanning the gap. Germline values: CDR1 KGHSH, CDR2 LQKENI. The CDR3 DNA reads TGTGCCAGCTCACCTGGGGGGAACAATCAGCCCCAGCATTTT. It codes for CASSPGGNNQPQHF.

The chain is built from TRBV5-1 and TRBJ1-1; the D is unclear. The germline V gene has CDR1 SGHRS and CDR2 YFSETQ. The CDR3 sequence is 14 residues long. V was cut by 0 bases and J by 0 bases, with 6 bases left in between. The CDR3 nucleotides read TGCGCCAGCAGCTTGGGGGCCTTGAACACTGAAGCTTTCTTT. It translates to CASSLGALNTEAFF.

The chain is built from TRBV28 and TRBJ2-1, with a tentative D call TRBD2 (6 bases). The CDR3 consists of 15 residues. Trimming pared 8 bases from V and 4 bases from J, leaving 18 bases between. Germline values: CDR1 MDHEN, CDR2 SYDVKM. The CDR3 spells CASDGKEGRYNEQFF. In DNA form, the CDR3 reads TGTGCCAGCGACGGGAAGGAGGGCCGGTACAATGAGCAGTTCTTC.

The chain carries TRBV7-8 and TRBJ2-5; possibly TRBD1 for D (6 bases). Deletions cut 3 bases from V and 1 base from J, with 12 bases between. The germline V gene has CDR1 SGHVS and CDR2 FQNEAQ. The CDR3 has 15 amino acids. The CDR3 spells CASSLSSGAQETQYF. In nucleotides, the CDR3 is TGTGCCAGCAGCTTGAGTTCAGGGGCCCAAGAGACCCAGTACTTC.

V and J are TRBV30 and TRBJ1-6, with 7 bases aligning to TRBD1. Trimming at V came to 2 bases and at J to 6 bases, leaving 4 bases not matched to a gene. CDR3 length: 14 amino acids. Germline V gives CDR1 GTSNPN, CDR2 SVGIG (reference sequence). This CDR3 is CAWSTGEANSPLHF. The CDR3 DNA follows: TGTGCCTGGAGTACAGGGGAGGCTAATTCACCCCTCCACTTT.